These T cell receptor beta chains were read from a single sample in a study of OX40 agonist ivuxolimab in advanced cancers. Here immunoSEQ multiplex PCR was the method, and the copy in TCRdb shows in-frame clones only, minus some. Of about 90,000 clones detected, about 85% appear once; the ten largest clones hold approximately 0.22%. Sequencing used CD4+ or CD8+ T cells sorted from blood, obtained in a trial of the OX40 agonist ivuxolimab. All receptors derive from an adult with an advanced solid tumor such as melanoma, head and neck, liver or kidney cancer. Each CDR3 is given with its conserved first and last residue. The order of the fields is CDR3 protein, V gene, D gene, J gene, clone size. D genes are given only for firm matches. Rows give clone size only sometimes, using once, few, many, or a class for an expanded clone.

CASRDGTRNTEAFF,TRBV28,.,TRBJ1-1,.
CASSPQRTVQYF,TRBV14,.,TRBJ2-5,.
CASSLGDWTGRNSPLHF,TRBV5-1,TRBD1,TRBJ1-6,.
CASSEAGGGTGNTIYF,TRBV6-1,.,TRBJ1-3,.
CASGGNLVYEQYF,TRBV27,.,TRBJ2-7,.
CASSLDQGMYGYTF,TRBV5-6,.,TRBJ1-2,.
CASRGRTVPNSPLHF,TRBV7-8,.,TRBJ1-6,.
CATSRDRQPQHF,TRBV15,.,TRBJ1-5,once
CASSEGTGVGTQYF,TRBV10-1,TRBD1,TRBJ2-3,.
CASSLDRVGKLFF,TRBV5-4,.,TRBJ1-4,once
CASSNTGVNSPLHF,TRBV2,TRBD1,TRBJ1-6,.
CATSRAPTYTF,TRBV19,.,TRBJ1-2,.
CASSYLGQGSYEQYF,TRBV6-6,TRBD1,TRBJ2-7,.
CAWRTPGLAGLYEQYF,TRBV30,TRBD2,TRBJ2-7,.
CASLLAGETQYF,TRBV2,TRBD2,TRBJ2-5,.
CASSPTQGDSPLHF,TRBV18,TRBD1,TRBJ1-6,.
CASALSEVGEAFF,TRBV6-4,.,TRBJ1-1,.
CASSLVLGRWETQYF,TRBV5-4,.,TRBJ2-5,few
CATSGGANEKLFF,TRBV15,.,TRBJ1-4,.
CASSLVIRGTVEQYF,TRBV5-1,.,TRBJ2-7,.
CASSLWGGRTYNEQFF,TRBV7-9,TRBD2,TRBJ2-1,.
CASSIPTSGTYEQYF,TRBV28,TRBD2,TRBJ2-7,.
CASSARETSGRTVTGELFF,TRBV9,TRBD2,TRBJ2-2,.
CASSYDSPGQEFGYTF,TRBV6-5,TRBD1,TRBJ1-2,.